Each of the 22 T cell receptor beta chains below was sequenced from the same sample in a study of blood T cell repertoires in COVID-19. Clones were read by immunoSEQ multiplex PCR, and TCRdb kept only the in-frame ones, dropping some. The sample holds about 280,000 clones, 85% seen once. The sample was PBMCs or T cells enriched from blood (not recorded which). The origin of the receptors is a woman between 50 and 59 years old who had recovered from COVID-19.

V gene TRBV5-1 combines with J gene TRBJ2-1; 9 nucleotides line up with TRBD2. CDR1 and CDR2 (germline): SGHRS, YFSETQ. CDR3 length: 16 amino acids. J lost 3 bases, V lost 4 bases, and 8 bases had no gene match. CDR3 DNA: TGCGCCAGCAGCCGCCCCGGAGCGGGGGGCTACAATGAGCAGTTCTTC. It yields the protein CASSRPGAGGYNEQFF.

The rearrangement uses TRBV4-3 and TRBJ2-3; 7 bases agree with TRBD2. Germline V CDR1 and CDR2: LGHNA, YSLEER. V lost 3 bases and J lost 4; bases outside the gene matches: 7. This CDR3 is 15 amino acids long. CDR3 residues: CASSQRGKGSDTQYF. The CDR3 DNA reads as TGCGCCAGCAGCCAGCGGGGGAAGGGATCAGATACGCAGTATTTT.

This clone was detected once. The chain combines TRBV4-1 with TRBJ1-3; D might be TRBD1 (6 bases). Germline-derived CDR1 and CDR2 are MGHRA and YSYEKL. The ends were cut back, 1 base at V and 2 bases at J, with 9 bases in the middle. This CDR3 has 15 amino acids. CDR3 sequence reads: CASSQADRTGNTIYF. The CDR3 DNA reads TGCGCCAGCAGCCAAGCGGACAGAACTGGAAACACCATATATTTT.

This clone was seen once. The chain has TRBV2 and TRBJ2-5; weak D call: TRBD2 (5 bases). This CDR3 has 15 amino acids. CDR1 SNHLY and CDR2 FYNNEI come from the germline V gene. V lost 2 bases and J 7 bases, leaving 17 bases between the germline ends. The CDR3 DNA reads TGTGCCAGCAGTGAATCCTTTAGTCGGGAAGCGACCCAGTACTTC. Translating it yields CASSESFSREATQYF.

The chain employs TRBV27 and TRBJ2-1, with TRBD2 identical over 11 bases. The CDR3 loop spans 17 amino acids. CDR1 is MNHEY and CDR2 is SMNVEV in the germline V gene (reference sequence). Germline trimming cut 2 bases from V and 4 bases from J; bases unmatched to any gene: 7. The CDR3 reads CASSLTSGGLRYNEQFF. Here the CDR3 DNA reads TGTGCCAGCAGTTTAACTAGCGGGGGCTTAAGGTACAATGAGCAGTTCTTC.

This clone was seen only once. This chain joins TRBV11-3 and TRBJ2-1; TRBD1 agrees at 7 bases. This CDR3 has 14 residues. The junction had 3 bases not matched to a gene; V was cut back by 1 base and J by 6 bases. The germline V gene has CDR1 SGHNT and CDR2 YENEEA. This chain's CDR3 is CASSLGDSSNEQFF. Here the CDR3 DNA reads TGTGCCAGCAGCTTAGGGGACAGTTCCAATGAGCAGTTCTTC.

CDR3 amino acids: CSVEVRQVNTEAFF. CDR3 sequence (DNA): TGCAGCGTTGAAGTACGACAGGTGAACACTGAAGCTTTCTTT. The rearrangement joins TRBV29-1 to TRBJ1-1, with D possibly matching TRBD1 (6 bases). CDR3 length: 14 residues. Trimming stripped 1 base from V and 0 bases from J, with 9 bases between. The germline CDR1 and CDR2 sequences are SQVTM and ANQGSEA.

This chain uses TRBV10-1 with TRBJ2-2; 7 nucleotides agree with TRBD1. This CDR3 contains 14 residues. The junction had 7 bases not matched to a gene; V was cut back by 6 bases and J by 6 bases. Per the germline V gene, CDR1 is WNHNN and CDR2 is SYGVQD (reference sequence). In DNA, the CDR3 is TGCGCCAGCAGACCTAACAGGGGAGCCGGGGAGCTGTTTTTT. Residues: CASRPNRGAGELFF.

This sequence joins TRBV19 and TRBJ2-2; TRBD2 aligns across 10 bases. In germline, CDR1 is LNHDA, CDR2 SQIVND (reference sequence). The CDR3 length is 14 residues. V dropped 8 bases and J dropped 3; count of bases not matched to a gene: 3. This chain's CDR3 is CASRTSGHTGELFF. DNA for the CDR3: TGTGCCAGTCGGACTAGCGGCCACACCGGGGAGCTGTTTTTT.

This chain joins TRBV28 and TRBJ1-1; no firm D call. With 6 bases removed from V and 0 bases from J, the gap between germline ends came to 8 bases. The CDR3 runs 13 residues. The germline CDR1 and CDR2 sequences are MDHEN and SYDVKM. The CDR3 DNA reads as TGTGCCAGCAGCGGTGTCATGAACACTGAAGCTTTCTTT. Amino acid sequence: CASSGVMNTEAFF.

The V call is TRBV19, the J call TRBJ2-5; D not certain. This CDR3 has 12 residues. Deletions cut 4 bases from V and 5 bases from J, with 8 bases between. CDR1 LNHDA and CDR2 SQIVND come from the germline V gene (reference sequence). The CDR3: CASSTGWETQYF. Written as DNA, the CDR3 is TGTGCCAGTAGTACCGGGTGGGAGACCCAGTACTTC.

Here the CDR3 DNA reads TGTGCCAGTTCACAGGGGAACGCTTCACCCCTCCACTTT. As protein: CASSQGNASPLHF. This chain links TRBV19 with TRBJ1-6, with 7 bases identical to TRBD1. With 8 bases clipped from V and 9 bases from J, the junction kept 7 bases outside the gene matches. This CDR3 comprises 13 residues. Germline CDR1 and CDR2: LNHDA and SQIVND (reference sequence).

This clone was counted a single time. The rearrangement links TRBV7-2 to TRBJ1-2; no clear D. Trimming removed 0 bases from V and 0 bases from J, with 8 bases in between. Germline CDR1 is SGHTA and CDR2 is FQGNSA. The CDR3 extends over 15 amino acids. The CDR3, as DNA: TGTGCCAGCAGCTTAGCGCCGGGAGCTAACTATGGCTACACCTTC. Its translation: CASSLAPGANYGYTF.

The chain carries TRBV11-1 and TRBJ2-1; TRBD1 matches 10 bases. The V and J ends lost 0 bases and 7 bases, in that order; junction bases with no gene match: 6. Germline V lookup: CDR1 SGHAT, CDR2 FQDESV (reference sequence). The CDR3 spans 16 residues. DNA for the CDR3: TGTGCCAGCAGCTTAGCGCCGGGACAGGGGCCAAATGAGCAGTTCTTC. Its protein product is CASSLAPGQGPNEQFF.

The chain is built from TRBV5-1 and TRBJ2-7; D is perhaps TRBD1 (6 bases). The CDR3 runs to 13 residues. V was clipped by 4 bases and J by 3 bases, with 11 bases between them. Germline V CDR1 and CDR2: SGHRS, YFSETQ. For the CDR3, the DNA is TGCGCCAGCAGCCCGGACAGTAACTACGAGCAGTACTTC. This codes for CASSPDSNYEQYF.

The rearrangement joins TRBV3-1 (or the pseudogene TRBV3-2) to TRBJ1-4; 11 nucleotides line up with TRBD1. Germline V gene lookup returns CDR1 LGHDT and CDR2 YNNKEL (reference sequence). V dropped 4 bases and J dropped 6; count of bases not matched to a gene: 10. This CDR3 has 17 residues. The CDR3 coding sequence is TGTGCCAGCAGCCTGCCCCTCGGGACAGGGGGAGATGAAAAACTGTTTTTT. As protein: CASSLPLGTGGDEKLFF.

J is TRBJ1-1 and V is TRBV11-2; a possible D gene is TRBD1 (6 bases). V lost 4 bases and J lost 0, with 9 bases in between. This CDR3 contains 14 residues. Looked up from germline, CDR1 is SGHAT and CDR2 is FQNNGV. The CDR3 sequence: CASSYREMNTEAFF. DNA of the CDR3: TGTGCCAGCAGCTACAGGGAGATGAACACTGAAGCTTTCTTT.

This clone was counted only a few times. V usage is TRBV7-9 and J usage is TRBJ1-4; D gene uncertain. V lost 3 bases, J lost 4 bases, and 15 bases lay in between. Germline CDR1 and CDR2: SEHNR and FQNEAQ (reference sequence). This CDR3 has 16 residues. In DNA, the CDR3 is TGTGCCAGCAGCTTGGCGGTTCCGGGTAGTAATGAAAAACTGTTTTTT. Its translation is CASSLAVPGSNEKLFF.

The genes are TRBV6-2 or TRBV6-3 and TRBJ2-7; 8 bases are a match to TRBD1. The germline V gene encodes CDR1 MNHEY and CDR2 SVGEGT. After removal of 4 bases from V and 2 bases from J, the junction contained 4 bases not matched to a gene. The CDR3 length is 14 residues. CDR3: CASSSTGAPYEQYF. The CDR3 DNA is TGTGCCAGCAGTTCGACAGGGGCCCCCTACGAGCAGTACTTC.

The J gene is TRBJ1-5, the V gene TRBV6-5, with 8 bases aligning to TRBD1. From germline, CDR1 is MNHEY and CDR2 SVGAGI. J gave up 4 bases and V 4 bases, and 9 bases lay outside the gene matches. The CDR3 contains 16 residues. In nucleotides, the CDR3 is TGTGCCAGCAGTTCAGACCTGACAGGGGTGAATCAGCCCCAGCATTTT. As protein: CASSSDLTGVNQPQHF.

V is TRBV30 and J is TRBJ1-3; 7 bases map to TRBD1. After removal of 3 bases from V and 6 bases from J, the junction contained 5 bases not matched to a gene. The germline V gene has CDR1 GTSNPN and CDR2 SVGIG (reference sequence). This CDR3 region has 13 residues. CDR3 coding DNA: TGTGCCTGGAGCAGGGGGTCGCCAAACACCATATATTTT. Its translation: CAWSRGSPNTIYF.

The chain carries TRBV5-6 and TRBJ1-1; D is unclear. V dropped 3 bases and J dropped 0 bases, with 6 bases sitting between them. Germline V gene data show CDR1 as SGHDT and CDR2 as YYEEEE. This CDR3 has 13 amino acids. CDR3: CASSYRLNTEAFF. The DNA of the CDR3 is TGTGCCAGCAGCTATAGATTGAACACTGAAGCTTTCTTT. The full variable domain, with the rest looked up from reference TRBV5-6 and TRBJ1-1, is DAGVTQSPTHLIKTRGQQVTLRCSPKSGHDTVSWYQQALGQGPQFIFQYYEEEERQRGNFPDRFSGHQFPNYSSELNVNALLLGDSALYLCASSYRLNTEAFFGQGTRLTVV.